These 26 T cell receptor beta chains came from one sample sequenced in a study of T cell responses to AZD1222 COVID-19 vaccine. Sequenced by immunoSEQ multiplex PCR; TCRdb stores in-frame clones only, minus some. The profile shows 130,000 to 150,000 clones, 90% of them singletons. This sample comprised peripheral blood, obtained on day 0 of AZD1222 vaccination. The receptors stem from an adult in good health.

The sample holds one count of this clone. J is TRBJ1-1 and V is TRBV7-9; TRBD1 might be the D (6 bases). Germline V gene sequence: CDR1 SEHNR, CDR2 FQNEAQ (reference sequence). The CDR3 loop spans 14 amino acids. V was clipped by 5 bases and J by 6 bases, with 16 bases between them. Here the CDR3 reads CASSPTRGHAEAFF. CDR3 DNA: TGTGCCAGCAGCCCAACCCGGGGACATGCTGAAGCTTTCTTT.

The chain combines TRBV5-1 with TRBJ2-7, with 11 bases aligning to TRBD2. J lost 2 bases, V lost 4 bases, and 5 bases had no gene match. Germline CDR1 SGHRS, CDR2 YFSETQ. This CDR3 has 15 amino acids. The CDR3 sequence: CASSVGTSGTYEQYF. In DNA, the CDR3 is TGCGCCAGCAGCGTCGGGACTAGCGGCACCTACGAGCAGTACTTC.

V is TRBV6-5 and J is TRBJ1-5; TRBD1 might be the D (6 bases). CDR1 is MNHEY and CDR2 is SVGAGI in the germline V gene. The CDR3 runs to 13 residues. V was clipped by 7 bases and J by 5 bases, with 12 bases between them. The CDR3 DNA reads as TGTGCCAGCACCGGACAGTATGATCAGCCCCAGCATTTT. As protein: CASTGQYDQPQHF.

This rearrangement joins TRBV5-1 to TRBJ2-2, with D unresolved. The CDR3 length is 13 residues. Trimming took 5 bases from V and 0 from J, leaving 5 bases between them. In germline, CDR1 is SGHRS, CDR2 YFSETQ. CDR3 DNA sequence: TGCGCCAGCAGGGAGACGAACACCGGGGAGCTGTTTTTT. It translates to CASRETNTGELFF.

The rearrangement uses TRBV3-1 (or the pseudogene TRBV3-2) and TRBJ2-1; D gene ambiguous. There are 11 residues in the CDR3. V lost 0 bases to trimming and J lost 15 bases, with 9 bases between them. Germline CDR1 and CDR2: LGHDT and YNNKEL (reference sequence). The CDR3, as DNA: TGTGCCAGCAGCCAAGAAGGTTTGCGGTTCTTC. This translates into CASSQEGLRFF.

This chain links TRBV2 with TRBJ1-1, with D unclear. V lost 6 bases and J lost 2, with 13 bases in between. From germline, CDR1 is SNHLY and CDR2 FYNNEI. The CDR3 is 14 amino acids. CDR3 protein: CASRPRVGNTEAFF. The CDR3 coding sequence is TGTGCCAGCAGACCACGGGTTGGAAACACTGAAGCTTTCTTT.

DNA of the CDR3: TGTGCCAGGGGAAACTATGGCTACACCTTC. It codes for CARGNYGYTF. This chain connects TRBV19 to TRBJ1-2; D call uncertain. CDR3 length: 10 residues. The germline V and J ends were trimmed by 9 bases and 2 bases, with 4 bases remaining between them. Looked up from germline, CDR1 is LNHDA and CDR2 is SQIVND (reference sequence).

This clone was picked up a small number of times. CDR3 DNA sequence: TGTGCCAGCACTGGAGGGGGACACACTGAAGCTTTCTTT. Amino acids: CASTGGGHTEAFF. This chain uses TRBV6-4 with TRBJ1-1, with D tentatively TRBD1 (6 bases). There are 13 residues in the CDR3. Germline CDR1 reads MRHNA; CDR2 reads SNTAGT. Trimming took off 7 bases at V and 3 bases at J, with 12 bases between the two ends.

This chain links TRBV13 with TRBJ1-1; 8 positions agree with TRBD1. This CDR3 comprises 16 residues. Trimming took 3 bases from V and 4 from J; bases not matched to a gene: 10. Germline CDR1 and CDR2: PRHDT and FYEKMQ (reference sequence). CDR3 sequence reads: CASSFGQGALSTEAFF. For the CDR3, the DNA is TGTGCCAGCAGCTTTGGCCAGGGGGCTCTGAGCACTGAAGCTTTCTTT.

The rearrangement joins TRBV19 to TRBJ2-1; 9 bases match TRBD2. Germline V lookup: CDR1 LNHDA, CDR2 SQIVND (reference sequence). The CDR3 consists of 15 residues. Trimming removed 3 bases from V and 9 bases from J; junction bases left unmatched: 9. CDR3 DNA: TGTGCCAGTAGTATCGGTAGCGGGAGATTTGGTGAGCAGTTCTTC. Translating it yields CASSIGSGRFGEQFF.

This clone is a singleton in its sample. This rearrangement joins TRBV7-9 to TRBJ1-1, with TRBD1 identical over 9 bases. The CDR3 consists of 14 residues. Germline CDR1 and CDR2: SEHNR and FQNEAQ (reference sequence). V gave up 6 bases and J gave up 7 bases; unmatched junction bases: 9. For the CDR3, the DNA is TGTGCCAGCAGTCAACAGGGGGCGCAGAATGAAGCTTTCTTT. Its translation: CASSQQGAQNEAFF.

The gene calls are TRBV4-1 and TRBJ2-3; D possibly uses TRBD1 or TRBD2 (6 bases each). CDR1 MGHRA and CDR2 YSYEKL come from the germline V gene. This CDR3 is 15 amino acids long. V shed 4 bases and J shed 4 bases, with 15 bases lying between them. Written as DNA, the CDR3 is TGCGCCAGCAGCCCGGTGGGGGGCTCAGCAGATACGCAGTATTTT. Translated: CASSPVGGSADTQYF.

The CDR3 sequence: CASSQENSLNEKLFF. CDR3 DNA: TGCGCCAGCAGCCAAGAAAACAGCCTTAATGAAAAACTGTTTTTT. The rearrangement uses TRBV4-1 and TRBJ1-4, with D hard to call. The length of the CDR3 is 15 residues. V shed 0 bases and J shed 4 bases, with 9 bases lying between them. The germline V gene has CDR1 MGHRA and CDR2 YSYEKL.

The V gene is TRBV3-1 (or the pseudogene TRBV3-2), the J gene TRBJ1-2, with 8 positions matching TRBD1. The CDR3 consists of 15 residues. V lost 7 bases to trimming and J lost 2 bases; unmatched junction nucleotides: 9. Germline V gives CDR1 LGHDT, CDR2 YNNKEL (reference sequence). The CDR3 sequence: CASKRTGTPNYGYTF. DNA of the CDR3: TGTGCCAGCAAGAGGACAGGGACCCCCAACTATGGCTACACCTTC.

The V gene is TRBV27, the J gene TRBJ1-1; weak D call: TRBD1 (5 bases). Trimming removed 3 bases from V and 0 bases from J, with 5 bases in between. CDR3 size: 13 residues. Looked up from germline, CDR1 is MNHEY and CDR2 is SMNVEV (reference sequence). The CDR3 sequence: CASSLGLNTEAFF. The CDR3 nucleotides read TGTGCCAGCAGTTTGGGACTGAACACTGAAGCTTTCTTT.

The chain has TRBV6-5 and TRBJ1-1, with D maybe TRBD1 (6 bases). The V end was cut by 0 bases, the J end by 4 bases, with 9 bases between. The CDR3 loop spans 14 amino acids. CDR1 and CDR2 from the germline V gene are MNHEY and SVGAGI. The DNA for the CDR3 is TGTGCCAGCAGTTACTCACAGGGCGTCACTGAAGCTTTCTTT. Its translation: CASSYSQGVTEAFF.

This rearrangement joins TRBV5-6 to TRBJ2-2; TRBD1 matches 12 bases. The germline V gene has CDR1 SGHDT and CDR2 YYEEEE. The CDR3 loop spans 17 amino acids. The V segment lost 7 bases and the J segment 7 bases; nucleotides outside the gene matches: 14. Here the CDR3 reads CASRLGPGQGALGELFF. CDR3 coding DNA: TGTGCCAGCCGACTCGGACCGGGACAGGGGGCCCTCGGGGAGCTGTTTTTT.

This clone appeared a few times. The CDR3 sequence is CASSQEMEGSAFF. As DNA, the CDR3 is TGTGCCAGCAGCCAAGAAATGGAGGGGTCGGCTTTCTTT. The V and J genes are TRBV14 and TRBJ1-1, with D maybe TRBD1 (5 bases). V was shortened by 0 bases and J by 11 bases, with 13 bases between the two germline ends. Germline assignment: CDR1 SGHDN and CDR2 FVKESK. The length of the CDR3 is 13 residues.

The genes are TRBV19 and TRBJ2-2, with D perhaps being TRBD1 or TRBD2 (5 bases each). The CDR3 covers 17 residues. V shed 6 bases and J shed 6 bases, with 23 bases lying between them. Germline V CDR1 and CDR2: LNHDA, SQIVND (reference sequence). CDR3 nucleotides: TGTGCCAGTAGCCTTCGGCGCTCTTGGGGGATCTCCGGGGAGCTGTTTTTT. Its protein is CASSLRRSWGISGELFF. The full variable domain, rest sourced from reference TRBV19 and TRBJ2-2, is DGGITQSPKYLFRKEGQNVTLSCEQNLNHDAMYWYRQDPGQGLRLIYYSQIVNDFQKGDIAEGYSVSREKKESFPLTVTSAQKNPTAFYLCASSLRRSWGISGELFFGEGSRLTVL.

This rearrangement joins TRBV4-1 to TRBJ2-1, with D hard to call. There are 17 residues in the CDR3. Germline assignment: CDR1 MGHRA and CDR2 YSYEKL. Trimming left V 2 bases short and J 2 bases short, with 16 bases between. CDR3 coding DNA: TGCGCCAGCAGCCAATCGTTCGTGGGGATGGCCTACAATGAGCAGTTCTTC. Translated, it gives CASSQSFVGMAYNEQFF.

J is TRBJ2-7 and V is TRBV7-3, with D uncertain. V lost 8 bases and J 6 bases, leaving 17 bases between the germline ends. CDR1 and CDR2 from the germline V gene are SGHTA and FQGTGA. The CDR3 runs 13 residues. In DNA form, the CDR3 reads TGTGCCAGCTCGGAGTGGGTTCAACGCGAGCAGTACTTC. Translated, it gives CASSEWVQREQYF.

V and J are TRBV30 and TRBJ1-5; no reliable D call. V gave up 4 bases and J gave up 5 bases, with 21 bases separating them. The CDR3 spans 16 residues. Germline CDR1 is GTSNPN and CDR2 is SVGIG (reference sequence). The CDR3: CAWTRTGGIGYQPQHF. In DNA form, the CDR3 reads TGTGCCTGGACCCGTACTGGAGGTATAGGCTATCAGCCCCAGCATTTT.

J is TRBJ2-7 and V is TRBV5-1; 9 positions match TRBD1. The V gene's germline CDR1 is SGHRS and CDR2 YFSETQ. This CDR3 has 15 amino acids. Trimming at V came to 0 bases and at J to 3 bases, leaving 4 bases not matched to a gene. In DNA form, the CDR3 reads TGCGCCAGCAGCTTGGCCTTGGGACAGGGCTACGAGCAGTACTTC. Translating gives CASSLALGQGYEQYF.

This sequence joins TRBV6-1 and TRBJ1-4; possible D gene TRBD1, 5 bases. The germline V gene has CDR1 MNHNS and CDR2 SASEGT. Trimming removed 4 bases at V and 0 bases at J, with 12 bases between. This CDR3 is 16 amino acids long. The CDR3 nucleotides are TGTGCCAGCAGTGGCCCAACAGGTACAACTAATGAAAAACTGTTTTTT. Translated, it gives CASSGPTGTTNEKLFF.

The genes are TRBV2 and TRBJ2-3, with 11 positions matching TRBD2. CDR3 length: 15 residues. Germline lookup yields CDR1 SNHLY and CDR2 FYNNEI. Trimming took 6 bases from V and 1 from J; bases not matched to a gene: 3. The CDR3 protein is CASRVAGGGTDTQYF. In DNA form, the CDR3 reads TGTGCCAGCAGGGTAGCGGGGGGGGGCACAGATACGCAGTATTTT.

This clone occurred once. This chain joins TRBV11-3 and TRBJ2-7, with D perhaps TRBD1 (5 bases). CDR1 and CDR2 (germline): SGHNT, YENEEA. The CDR3 is made up of 16 amino acids. Trimming left V 5 bases short and J 0 bases short, with 17 bases between. The CDR3 DNA sequence: TGTGCCAGCAGCCCAAAAGGGCCCAGGGCCTCCTACGAGCAGTACTTC. Translation: CASSPKGPRASYEQYF.